These 24 T cell receptor beta chains share one sample of origin, sequenced in a study of memory CD8 T cells in hepatitis C reinfection. Assay: immunoSEQ multiplex PCR; the TCRdb copy retains only in-frame clones and omits some. The table includes approximately 46,000 clones, 89% detected once. Noted time point: late/post reinfection, 12 to 24 weeks after detection. Sorted cells were sequenced directly ex vivo without any in vitro expansion. Sequencing input: naive CD8+ T cells sorted from blood. These receptors all stem from a man aged 18 to 30 with hepatitis C virus infection.

This clone is a singleton in its sample. The V gene is TRBV7-6, the J gene TRBJ2-1, with 9 bases fitting TRBD2. There are 17 residues in the CDR3. Germline CDR1 and CDR2: SGHVS and FNYEAQ. V gave up 2 bases and J gave up 1 base; unmatched junction bases: 6. This chain's CDR3 is CASSLWGGRVSYNEQFF. The CDR3 DNA follows: TGTGCCAGCAGCTTATGGGGCGGGAGGGTGTCCTACAATGAGCAGTTCTTC.

The chain employs TRBV27 and TRBJ2-3; 7 nucleotides match TRBD1. Per the germline V gene, CDR1 is MNHEY and CDR2 is SMNVEV (reference sequence). Unmatched junction bases numbered 7, after V lost 7 bases and J lost 0 bases. The CDR3 totals 15 residues. In DNA, the CDR3 is TGTGCCAGCAAGTACAGGGGTCTTAGCACAGATACGCAGTATTTT. Its translation is CASKYRGLSTDTQYF.

The chain carries TRBV4-1 and TRBJ1-5, with D perhaps TRBD1 (5 bases). The germline V and J ends were trimmed by 3 bases and 5 bases, with 11 bases remaining between them. The CDR3 length is 14 residues. Germline CDR1 and CDR2: MGHRA and YSYEKL. This chain's CDR3 is CASSHPGYDQPQHF. In nucleotides, the CDR3 is TGCGCCAGCAGCCACCCAGGGTATGATCAGCCCCAGCATTTT.

The gene calls are TRBV23-1 and TRBJ1-6, with TRBD1 matching 7 bases. TRBV23-1 is treated as an ORF (open reading frame) with a function not yet certain. The CDR3 sequence is 19 residues long. Losses at the gene ends were 0 bases for V and 0 bases for J; bases not matched to a gene: 8. The CDR3 region is CASSQSKRTGDSYNSPLHF. Here the CDR3 DNA reads TGCGCCAGCAGTCAATCGAAGCGGACAGGCGACTCCTATAATTCACCCCTCCACTTT.

This clone was detected only once. The chain couples TRBV9 to TRBJ2-3; 7 bases align to TRBD2. Germline V gene data show CDR1 as SGDLS and CDR2 as YYNGEE. The CDR3 is 16 residues long. The V segment lost 0 bases and the J segment 5 bases; nucleotides outside the gene matches: 9. DNA of the CDR3: TGTGCCAGCAGCGTAGACGTCCTAGCGGCTGAAGATACGCAGTATTTT. As protein: CASSVDVLAAEDTQYF.

This clone occurred once. The V gene is TRBV9, the J gene TRBJ2-1, with 9 bases lining up with TRBD2. Germline values: CDR1 SGDLS, CDR2 YYNGEE. The CDR3 sequence is 15 residues long. V lost 0 bases and J lost 8; bases outside the gene matches: 6. CDR3 region: CASSVEGREGDEQFF. In nucleotides, the CDR3 is TGTGCCAGCAGCGTAGAAGGGCGGGAGGGGGATGAGCAGTTCTTC. The full variable domain, its missing parts supplied by reference TRBV9 and TRBJ2-1, is DSGVTQTPKHLITATGQRVTLRCSPRSGDLSVYWYQQSLDQGLQFLIQYYNGEERAKGNILERFSAQQFPDLHSELNLSSLELGDSALYFCASSVEGREGDEQFFGPGTRLTVL.

The chain combines TRBV7-9 with TRBJ2-1, with 8 bases aligning to TRBD2. V was clipped by 5 bases and J by 6 bases; unmatched bases: 3. In germline, CDR1 is SEHNR, CDR2 FQNEAQ (reference sequence). The length of the CDR3 is 13 residues. The CDR3 loop is CASSSGLANEQFF. The CDR3, as DNA: TGTGCCAGCAGCAGCGGACTAGCCAATGAGCAGTTCTTC.

This sequence joins TRBV7-6 and TRBJ2-5; D uncertain. The J call is doubtful: the DNA matches TRBJ2-7 better. The germline V gene has CDR1 SGHVS and CDR2 FNYEAQ. The CDR3 consists of 13 residues. CDR3 loop: CASSLEDFYEQYF. Here the CDR3 DNA reads TGTGCCAGCAGCCTCGAGGATTTCTACGAGCAGTACTTC.

The chain links TRBV28 to TRBJ1-5; maybe TRBD1 (5 bases). Germline-derived CDR1 and CDR2 are MDHEN and SYDVKM. V lost 4 bases to trimming and J lost 2 bases, with 18 bases between them. The CDR3 consists of 17 residues. The CDR3 loop reads CASSSREGREGNQPQHF. CDR3 DNA sequence: TGTGCCAGCAGTTCCCGGGAGGGCAGGGAAGGCAATCAGCCCCAGCATTTT.

This clone was seen just once. DNA for the CDR3: TGTGCCAGCAGCGCCGGGACAGGGGCAGATACGCAGTATTTT. Its translation: CASSAGTGADTQYF. This chain uses TRBV9 with TRBJ2-3; 10 nucleotides match TRBD1. Germline loops: CDR1 SGDLS, CDR2 YYNGEE. CDR3 length equals 14 residues. V lost 3 bases to trimming and J lost 4 bases; unmatched junction nucleotides: 2. Full variable domain (outside the CDR3, taken from reference TRBV9 and TRBJ2-3): DSGVTQTPKHLITATGQRVTLRCSPRSGDLSVYWYQQSLDQGLQFLIQYYNGEERAKGNILERFSAQQFPDLHSELNLSSLELGDSALYFCASSAGTGADTQYFGPGTRLTVL.

A word on this clone: Other DNA sequences in the sample encode the same CDR3. For the CDR3, the DNA is TGTGCCAGCAGCCAGGGGGGTAACACTGAAGCTTTCTTT. Its translation is CASSQGGNTEAFF. The J gene is TRBJ1-1, the V gene TRBV9; 7 nucleotides agree with TRBD1. Unmatched junction bases numbered 2, after V lost 4 bases and J lost 2 bases. This CDR3 comprises 13 residues. CDR1 is SGDLS and CDR2 is YYNGEE in the germline V gene.

The genes are TRBV27 and TRBJ2-1; D unresolved. The CDR3 runs to 13 residues. Germline V gene sequence: CDR1 MNHEY, CDR2 SMNVEV (reference sequence). V was cut by 6 bases and J by 0 bases, with 6 bases left in between. CDR3 nucleotides: TGTGCCAGCAGGGCTAGCTCCTACAATGAGCAGTTCTTC. Translation: CASRASSYNEQFF.

The V gene is TRBV11-3, the J gene TRBJ1-6; tentative D call: TRBD1 (5 bases). CDR3 length: 15 residues. V lost 6 bases and J 6 bases, leaving 15 bases between the germline ends. Germline V lookup: CDR1 SGHNT, CDR2 YENEEA. CDR3: CASSLRGVVNSPLHF. The CDR3 coding sequence is TGTGCCAGCAGTTTACGGGGGGTTGTTAATTCACCCCTCCACTTT.

V and J are TRBV19 and TRBJ2-1; the match to TRBD2 covers 9 bases. The V and J ends lost 5 bases and 2 bases, in that order; junction bases with no gene match: 4. Germline CDR1 reads LNHDA; CDR2 reads SQIVND (reference sequence). The CDR3 is made up of 15 amino acids. CDR3 sequence reads: CASSPASGAYNEQFF. The CDR3, as DNA: TGTGCCAGTAGTCCGGCTAGCGGGGCCTACAATGAGCAGTTCTTC.

This chain uses TRBV6-5 with TRBJ1-1, with D perhaps matching TRBD1 (5 bases). The germline CDR1 and CDR2 sequences are MNHEY and SVGAGI. This CDR3 comprises 13 residues. V lost 4 bases to trimming and J lost 6 bases, with 12 bases between them. CDR3 in amino acids: CASSFGGSAEAFF. In nucleotides, the CDR3 is TGTGCCAGCAGTTTCGGGGGGTCGGCTGAAGCTTTCTTT.

The chain recombines TRBV6-4 with TRBJ2-3; tentative D call: TRBD2 (7 bases). Trimming removed 7 bases at V and 3 bases at J, with 20 bases between. This CDR3 is built from 16 residues. Per the germline V gene, CDR1 is MRHNA and CDR2 is SNTAGT. In DNA form, the CDR3 reads TGTGCCAGCATCAACGGAGGGGGGGTAATAACAGATACGCAGTATTTT. Encoded protein: CASINGGGVITDTQYF.

A single count supports this clone. V is TRBV4-1 and J is TRBJ2-3, with 9 positions matching TRBD2. Germline CDR1 is MGHRA and CDR2 is YSYEKL. The CDR3 runs to 19 residues. J gave up 3 bases and V 4 bases, and 17 bases lay outside the gene matches. In DNA, the CDR3 is TGCGCCAGCAGCCGGTCGCAGATTCTCGGGACTAGCAGGACAGATACGCAGTATTTT. Translated: CASSRSQILGTSRTDTQYF.

The V call is TRBV7-8, the J call TRBJ2-3; 13 bases map to TRBD2. Germline V gene data show CDR1 as SGHVS and CDR2 as FQNEAQ. CDR3 size: 17 residues. The trim removed 5 bases at V and 7 bases at J, leaving 12 bases unmatched. The DNA of the CDR3 is TGTGCCAGCAGCGGCCAGGATGGGACTAGCGGGGCCAATACGCAGTATTTT. The encoded protein is CASSGQDGTSGANTQYF.

V is TRBV6-1 and J is TRBJ2-4; 10 bases match TRBD2. V was clipped by 0 bases and J by 7 bases; unmatched bases: 9. Per germline, CDR1 MNHNS and CDR2 SASEGT. The CDR3 covers 17 residues. The CDR3: CASSEALSSGGRNIQYF. The CDR3 coding sequence is TGTGCCAGCAGTGAAGCGCTGTCTAGCGGGGGCCGGAACATTCAGTACTTC.

The chain employs TRBV4-1 and TRBJ2-5, with 12 nucleotides matching TRBD2. This CDR3 contains 17 residues. V shed 4 bases, J shed 5 bases, and the junction held 11 bases outside the gene matches. Germline values: CDR1 MGHRA, CDR2 YSYEKL. CDR3: CASSPGGLAGGPETQYF. Here the CDR3 DNA reads TGCGCCAGCAGCCCCGGGGGTCTAGCGGGGGGGCCGGAGACCCAGTACTTC.

V gene TRBV7-6 combines with J gene TRBJ2-1, with 9 positions matching TRBD2. With V trimmed by 1 base and J by 6 bases, 10 bases remained unmatched. The CDR3 extends over 17 amino acids. Germline V CDR1 and CDR2: SGHVS, FNYEAQ. The CDR3 DNA is TGTGCCAGCAGCTTAGGTTCTTGGCGGGAGGGCGGCAATGAGCAGTTCTTC. Translating it yields CASSLGSWREGGNEQFF.

The chain combines TRBV7-8 with TRBJ1-1; D unresolved. Germline CDR1 and CDR2: SGHVS and FQNEAQ. V lost 4 bases to trimming and J lost 7 bases, with 10 bases between them. This CDR3 has 12 amino acids. DNA for the CDR3: TGTGCCAGCAGCTGGCTAGGTCATGAAGCTTTCTTT. It yields the protein CASSWLGHEAFF.

V gene TRBV6-6 combines with J gene TRBJ1-5, with TRBD1 matching over 9 bases. This CDR3 comprises 16 residues. CDR1 is MNHNY, CDR2 SVGAGI, per germline (reference sequence). J lost 5 bases, V lost 2 bases, and 7 bases had no gene match. The CDR3 DNA reads as TGTGCCAGCAGTTACCCGGACAGGGGAGTCTATCAGCCCCAGCATTTT. It codes for CASSYPDRGVYQPQHF.

This chain joins TRBV6-5 and TRBJ1-6; TRBD1 agrees at 7 bases. The CDR3 runs 14 residues. Per germline, CDR1 MNHEY and CDR2 SVGAGI. V lost 6 bases, J lost 7 bases, and 6 bases stayed unmatched. The DNA for the CDR3 is TGTGCCAGCAGCCGCACAGGGGAGAATTCACCCCTCCACTTT. This gives the protein CASSRTGENSPLHF.